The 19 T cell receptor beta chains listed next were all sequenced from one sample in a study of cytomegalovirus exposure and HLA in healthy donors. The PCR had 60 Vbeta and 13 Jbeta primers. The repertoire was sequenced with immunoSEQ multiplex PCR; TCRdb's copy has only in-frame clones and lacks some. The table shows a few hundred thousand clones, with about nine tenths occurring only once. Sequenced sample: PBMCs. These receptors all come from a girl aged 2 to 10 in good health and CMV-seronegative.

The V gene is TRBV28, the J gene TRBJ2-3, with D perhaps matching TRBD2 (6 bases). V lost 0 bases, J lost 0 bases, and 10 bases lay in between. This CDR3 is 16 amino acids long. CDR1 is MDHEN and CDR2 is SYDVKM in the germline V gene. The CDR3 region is CASSLWGGPSTDTQYF. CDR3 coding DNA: TGTGCCAGCAGTTTATGGGGGGGTCCTAGCACAGATACGCAGTATTTT.

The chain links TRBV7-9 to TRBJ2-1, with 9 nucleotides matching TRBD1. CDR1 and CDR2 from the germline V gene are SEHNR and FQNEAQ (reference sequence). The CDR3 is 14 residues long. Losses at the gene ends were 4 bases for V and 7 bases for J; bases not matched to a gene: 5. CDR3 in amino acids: CASSSGQGINEQFF. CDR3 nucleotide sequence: TGTGCCAGCAGCTCGGGACAGGGAATAAATGAGCAGTTCTTC.

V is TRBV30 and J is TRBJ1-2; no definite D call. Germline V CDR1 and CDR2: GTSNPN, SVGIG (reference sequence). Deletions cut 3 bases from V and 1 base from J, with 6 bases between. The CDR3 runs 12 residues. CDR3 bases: TGTGCCTGGAGGACGGGTAACTATGGCTACACCTTC. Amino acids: CAWRTGNYGYTF.

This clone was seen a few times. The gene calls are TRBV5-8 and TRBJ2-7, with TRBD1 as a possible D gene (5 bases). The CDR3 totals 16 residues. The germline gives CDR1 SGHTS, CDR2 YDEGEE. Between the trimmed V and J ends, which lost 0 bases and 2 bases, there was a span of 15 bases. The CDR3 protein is CASSLGHVGRTYEQYF. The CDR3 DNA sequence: TGTGCCAGCAGCTTGGGGCATGTGGGGCGGACCTACGAGCAGTACTTC.

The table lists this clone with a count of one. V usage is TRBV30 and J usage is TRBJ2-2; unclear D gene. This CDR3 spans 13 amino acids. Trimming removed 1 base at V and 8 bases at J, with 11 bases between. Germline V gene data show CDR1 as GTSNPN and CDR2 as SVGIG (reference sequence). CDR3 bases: TGTGCCTGGAGTGGGTCCCCCCTAGGGGAGCTGTTTTTT. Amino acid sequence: CAWSGSPLGELFF.

CDR3 region: CASSSGTEDNSPLHF. The CDR3 coding sequence is TGTGCCAGCAGCTCGGGGACAGAAGATAATTCACCCCTCCACTTT. The chain joins TRBV7-9 to TRBJ1-6, with 7 bases aligning to TRBD1. Germline V CDR1 and CDR2: SEHNR, FQNEAQ (reference sequence). Losses at the gene ends were 4 bases for V and 5 bases for J; bases not matched to a gene: 5. The CDR3 is 15 amino acids.

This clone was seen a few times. CDR3 in DNA: TGTGCCACCAGAACAGCGAACACCGGGGAGCTGTTTTTT. The encoded protein is CATRTANTGELFF. The chain carries TRBV6-6 and TRBJ2-2; the D is unclear. This CDR3 is built from 13 residues. The germline V gene encodes CDR1 MNHNY and CDR2 SVGAGI (reference sequence). The V end lost 10 bases, the J end lost 0 bases, and 9 bases lay between the germline ends.

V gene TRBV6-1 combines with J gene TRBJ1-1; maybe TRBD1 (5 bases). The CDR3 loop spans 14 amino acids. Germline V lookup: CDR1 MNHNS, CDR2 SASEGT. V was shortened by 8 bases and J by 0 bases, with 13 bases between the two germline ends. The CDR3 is CASGREVMNTEAFF. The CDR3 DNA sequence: TGTGCCAGCGGCAGGGAGGTTATGAACACTGAAGCTTTCTTT.

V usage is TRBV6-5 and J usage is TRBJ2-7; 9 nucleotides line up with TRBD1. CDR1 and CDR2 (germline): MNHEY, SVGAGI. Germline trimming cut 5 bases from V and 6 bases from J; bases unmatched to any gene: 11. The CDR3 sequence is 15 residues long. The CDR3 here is CASSRAGQGRGEQYF. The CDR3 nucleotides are TGTGCCAGCAGTCGCGCGGGACAGGGCAGGGGCGAGCAGTACTTC.

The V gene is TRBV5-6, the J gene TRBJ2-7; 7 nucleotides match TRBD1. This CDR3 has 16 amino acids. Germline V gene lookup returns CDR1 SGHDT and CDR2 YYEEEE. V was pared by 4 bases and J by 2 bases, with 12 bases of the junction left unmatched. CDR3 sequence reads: CASSRTQGTATYEQYF. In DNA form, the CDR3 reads TGTGCCAGCAGCCGTACCCAGGGGACAGCAACCTACGAGCAGTACTTC.

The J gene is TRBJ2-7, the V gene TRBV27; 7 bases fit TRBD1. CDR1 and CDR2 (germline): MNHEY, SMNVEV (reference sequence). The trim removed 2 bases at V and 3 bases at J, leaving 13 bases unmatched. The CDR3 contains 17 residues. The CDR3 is CASSLDSQGDVNYEQYF. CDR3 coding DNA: TGTGCCAGCAGTTTAGACTCCCAGGGGGACGTTAACTACGAGCAGTACTTC.

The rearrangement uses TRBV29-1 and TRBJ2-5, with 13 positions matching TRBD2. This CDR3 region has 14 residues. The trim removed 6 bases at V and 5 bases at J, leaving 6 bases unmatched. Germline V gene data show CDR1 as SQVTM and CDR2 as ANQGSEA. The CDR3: CSVDGLAGVETQYF. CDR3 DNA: TGCAGCGTGGATGGACTAGCGGGAGTTGAGACCCAGTACTTC. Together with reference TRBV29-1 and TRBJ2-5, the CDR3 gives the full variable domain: SAVISQKPSRDICQRGTSLTIQCQVDSQVTMMFWYRQQPGQSLTLIATANQGSEATYESGFVIDKFPISRPNLTFSTLTVSNMSPEDSSIYLCSVDGLAGVETQYFGPGTRLLVL.

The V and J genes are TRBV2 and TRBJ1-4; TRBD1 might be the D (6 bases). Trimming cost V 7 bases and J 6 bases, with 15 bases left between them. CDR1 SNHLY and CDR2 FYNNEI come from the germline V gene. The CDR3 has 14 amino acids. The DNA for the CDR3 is TGTGCCAGCACCCGAAGGGGGGGTTATGAAAAACTGTTTTTT. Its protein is CASTRRGGYEKLFF. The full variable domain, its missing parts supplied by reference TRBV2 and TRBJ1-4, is EPEVTQTPSHQVTQMGQEVILRCVPISNHLYFYWYRQILGQKVEFLVSFYNNEISEKSEIFDDQFSVERPDGSNFTLKIRSTKLEDSAMYFCASTRRGGYEKLFFGSGTQLSVL.

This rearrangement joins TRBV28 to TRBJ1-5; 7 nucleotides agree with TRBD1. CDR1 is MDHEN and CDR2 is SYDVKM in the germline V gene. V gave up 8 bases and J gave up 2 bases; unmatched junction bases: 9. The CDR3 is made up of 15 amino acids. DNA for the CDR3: TGTGCCAGCTTATTGACAGGGTACGGCAATCAGCCCCAGCATTTT. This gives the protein CASLLTGYGNQPQHF.

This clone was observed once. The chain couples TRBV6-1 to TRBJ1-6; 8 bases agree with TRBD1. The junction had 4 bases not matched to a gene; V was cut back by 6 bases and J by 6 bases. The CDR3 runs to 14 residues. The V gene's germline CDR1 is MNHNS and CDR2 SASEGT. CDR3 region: CASSPGQVNSPLHF. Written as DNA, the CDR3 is TGTGCCAGCAGCCCGGGACAGGTTAATTCACCCCTCCACTTT.

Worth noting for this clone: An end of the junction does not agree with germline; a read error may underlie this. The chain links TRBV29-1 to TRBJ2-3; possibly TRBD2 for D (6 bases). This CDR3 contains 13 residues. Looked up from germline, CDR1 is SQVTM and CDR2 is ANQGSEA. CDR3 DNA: TGCAGCGTTGAGCACGGGGAGGTAGATACGCGGTATTTT. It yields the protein CSVEHGEVDTRYF.

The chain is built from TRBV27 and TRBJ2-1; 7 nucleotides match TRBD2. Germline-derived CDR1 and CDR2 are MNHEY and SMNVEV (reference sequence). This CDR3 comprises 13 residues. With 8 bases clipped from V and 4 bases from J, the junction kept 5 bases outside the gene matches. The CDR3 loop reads CASSASGYNEQFF. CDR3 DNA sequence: TGTGCCAGCTCAGCTAGCGGATACAATGAGCAGTTCTTC.

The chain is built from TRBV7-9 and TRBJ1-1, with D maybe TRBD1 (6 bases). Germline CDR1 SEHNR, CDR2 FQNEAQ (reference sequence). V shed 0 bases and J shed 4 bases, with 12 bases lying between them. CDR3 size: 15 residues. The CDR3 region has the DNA TGTGCCAGCAGCTTAGCAGGGGGAAGGTTCACTGAAGCTTTCTTT. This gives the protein CASSLAGGRFTEAFF.

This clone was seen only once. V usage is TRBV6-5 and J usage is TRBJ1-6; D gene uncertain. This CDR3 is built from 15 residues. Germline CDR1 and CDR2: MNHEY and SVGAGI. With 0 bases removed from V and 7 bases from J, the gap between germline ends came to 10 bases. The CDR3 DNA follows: TGTGCCAGCAGTTACTCCGACATGCTAAATTCACCCCTCCACTTT. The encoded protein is CASSYSDMLNSPLHF.